These T cell receptor beta chains were read from a single sample in a study of cytomegalovirus exposure and HLA in healthy donors. Sequencing used immunoSEQ multiplex PCR; TCRdb keeps in-frame clones, though not all of them. The sample lists 55,000 to 85,000 clones, approximately 90% occurring once. Material: PBMCs. Every receptor here comes from a woman in her 30s in good health and CMV-seronegative. CDR3s include the opening cysteine and the closing phenylalanine or tryptophan. The D gene is left open where the match is weak. Clone sizes are given selectively: once, few, many, or a class where the clone is expanded.

TGTGCCAGCAGTTCCATCAATCAGCCCCAGCATTTT	CASSSINQPQHF	TRBV28	12	NA	TRBJ1-5	NA
TGTGCCAGCAGTGGGGACAGGGCAAGTTTGGGCGAGCAGTACTTC	CASSGDRASLGEQYF	TRBV2	15	NA	TRBJ2-7	TRBD1
TGTGCCATCACTTGGACAGGGGGCGACTATGGCTACACCTTC	CAITWTGGDYGYTF	TRBV10-3	14	NA	TRBJ1-2	TRBD1
TGTGCCAGCAGCTTTCCTCTACAGGGACCGAACACCGGGGAGCTGTTTTTT	CASSFPLQGPNTGELFF	TRBV11-3	17	once	TRBJ2-2	NA
TGTGCCAGCAGCTTAGATAAGTATTTGGGACAGGTAACATGTGGCTACACCTTC	CASSLDKYLGQVTCGYTF	TRBV11-3	18	NA	TRBJ1-2	TRBD1
TGTGCCAGCTCACCACCTTGGACAGGGGGCGCCGATTCACCCCTCCACTTT	CASSPPWTGGADSPLHF	TRBV18	17	NA	TRBJ1-6	TRBD1
TGTGCCAGCAGCTTGGCCGGCGGGTCAGCCACAGATACGCAGTATTTT	CASSLAGGSATDTQYF	TRBV5-4	16	NA	TRBJ2-3	NA
TGTGCCAGCAGCTTAGATACGACAGATTTTGGCACAGATACGCAGTATTTT	CASSLDTTDFGTDTQYF	TRBV11-2	17	once	TRBJ2-3	NA
TGTGCCAGCATTCCGGGACAGCCGCATGAAAAACTGTTTTTT	CASIPGQPHEKLFF	TRBV6-7	14	NA	TRBJ1-4	TRBD1
TGTGCCAGCAGAGGCGGGAGCGGAAACCTAGCTTCCTACAATGAGCAGTTCTTC	CASRGGSGNLASYNEQFF	TRBV27	18	NA	TRBJ2-1	TRBD2
TGTGCCAGCAGCTCTTCGGTAGCGGGAAACACAGATACGCAGTATTTT	CASSSSVAGNTDTQYF	TRBV7-3	16	NA	TRBJ2-3	TRBD2
TGTGCCAGCAGCACCGGACAGGGAGGCTACACCTTC	CASSTGQGGYTF	TRBV7-9	12	NA	TRBJ1-2	TRBD1
TGTGCCTGGAGTGTTGGGAGTTCTGGAAACACCATATATTTT	CAWSVGSSGNTIYF	TRBV30	14	NA	TRBJ1-3	NA
TGTGCCAGCAGCCGACAGGACAATCAGCCCCAGCATTTT	CASSRQDNQPQHF	TRBV11-3	13	NA	TRBJ1-5	NA
TGTGCCAGCAGCTTGCCGGTCAACTATGGCTACACCTTC	CASSLPVNYGYTF	TRBV5-6	13	NA	TRBJ1-2	NA
TGTGCCAGCAGTTACGAGGGGGCGAAAGCTTTCTTT	CASSYEGAKAFF	TRBV6-6	12	NA	TRBJ1-1	TRBD1
TGCAGCAACCTCAGGGTAACTGAAGCTTTCTTT	CSNLRVTEAFF	TRBV29-1	11	NA	TRBJ1-1	NA
TGTGCCAGCAGCTTAGCGGCCAGGATATCAGATACGCAGTATTTT	CASSLAARISDTQYF	TRBV11-2	15	NA	TRBJ2-3	NA
TGCGCCAGCAGCCCTCTGACAGGGGGCGTGAACACTGAAGCTTTCTTT	CASSPLTGGVNTEAFF	TRBV5-1	16	NA	TRBJ1-1	TRBD1
TGTGCCAGTAGGACAGGGGCCCCGAACACTGAAGCTTTCTTT	CASRTGAPNTEAFF	TRBV19	14	NA	TRBJ1-1	TRBD1
TGTGCCAGCAGACAGGGGTCAGAAAACACCATATATTTT	CASRQGSENTIYF	TRBV28	13	NA	TRBJ1-3	TRBD1
TGTGCCAGCTCACCAGAGACAGGGGGCGACTATGGCTACACCTTC	CASSPETGGDYGYTF	TRBV18	15	NA	TRBJ1-2	TRBD1
TGTGCCAGCAGCGTAGGTGGCAGGGAGGAAGGGAATGAGCAGTTCTTC	CASSVGGREEGNEQFF	TRBV9	16	NA	TRBJ2-1	NA
TGTGCCAGCAGTTCTTATAGCGGGAGGGCCACAGATACGCAGTATTTT	CASSSYSGRATDTQYF	TRBV6-5	16	once	TRBJ2-3	TRBD2
TGCAGCGTCCTAGCGAGCTCCTACAATGAGCAGTTCTTC	CSVLASSYNEQFF	TRBV29-1	13	NA	TRBJ2-1	NA
TGTGCCAGCAGCCCACGGGGACAGCCGAAGGAGACCCAGTACTTC	CASSPRGQPKETQYF	TRBV9	15	NA	TRBJ2-5	TRBD1
TGTGCCAGCACAGGGACTCCACGCGGGAACACTGAAGCTTTCTTT	CASTGTPRGNTEAFF	TRBV28	15	few	TRBJ1-1	NA
TGTGCCAGCAGTTACTCGGTCACCCAGGGCTCGGAGACCCAGTACTTC	CASSYSVTQGSETQYF	TRBV6-5	16	NA	TRBJ2-5	NA
TGCGCCAGCAGCTTGGAAGAGGGCGGTCGCTACAATGAGCAGTTCTTC	CASSLEEGGRYNEQFF	TRBV5-1	16	NA	TRBJ2-1	NA
TGTGCCAGCGCCCGGGGAGGGACAGGGTCCTACGAGCAGTACTTC	CASARGGTGSYEQYF	TRBV9	15	NA	TRBJ2-7	TRBD1
TGTGCCAGCAGAACCTTCTTCAGGGTGGACTATGGCTACACCTTC	CASRTFFRVDYGYTF	TRBV27	15	NA	TRBJ1-2	NA
TGTGCCAGCAGCAACAGACAGGGGAGGGCTGAAGCTTTCTTT	CASSNRQGRAEAFF	TRBV7-6	14	NA	TRBJ1-1	TRBD1
TGTGCCAGCAGTTCCCCGGGTAGCGGAGGAGAGACCCAGTACTTC	CASSSPGSGGETQYF	TRBV28	15	NA	TRBJ2-5	NA
TGTGCCAGCAGGGTGGGGGACAGGGCCTCCTACGAGCAGTACTTC	CASRVGDRASYEQYF	TRBV2	15	NA	TRBJ2-7	TRBD1
TGTGCCAGCAGCGTCTCCGCAGATAAAAACGAGCAGTACTTC	CASSVSADKNEQYF	TRBV9	14	NA	TRBJ2-7	NA
TGTGCCAGCAGGCAAATAGCGGGAGGGCCAACCGGGGAGCTGTTTTTT	CASRQIAGGPTGELFF	TRBV6-6	16	once	TRBJ2-2	TRBD2